A single sample is the source of the 8 T cell receptor beta chains below, sequenced in a study of T cells in Graves' hyperthyroidism and ophthalmopathy. Amplification of TCR beta CDR3 regions used RNA as the template. The HTBI primer set served for first-round RT-PCR of the TCR CDR3. TCRdb itself ran the multiplex PCR reads through MiXCR, one entry per CDR3 protein. Of some 370,000 distinct CDR3 sequences listed, approximately 18% are singletons. Sample: blood. These TCRs come from a woman in her twenties or thirties with Graves' hyperthyroidism that later progressed to Graves' ophthalmopathy.

This clonotype has a handful of counts. The DNA of the CDR3 is TGTGCCAGCAGTGCTAGCGGGAGGGCCGTCACCGGGGAGCTGTTTTTT. It specifies CASSASGRAVTGELFF. The chain is built from TRBV6-4 and TRBJ2-2; 12 nucleotides agree with TRBD2. Germline CDR1 MRHNA, CDR2 SNTAGT. Losses at the gene ends were 4 bases for V and 4 bases for J; bases not matched to a gene: 4. The CDR3 has 16 amino acids.

This clonotype was seen repeatedly, ten times or more. CDR3 loop: CASSAYGTGGRNEQFF. The DNA for the CDR3 is TGTGCCAGCAGCGCCTATGGGACAGGGGGCCGTAATGAGCAGTTCTTC. The chain recombines TRBV9 with TRBJ2-1, with 12 positions matching TRBD1. Germline values: CDR1 SGDLS, CDR2 YYNGEE. The CDR3 is 16 amino acids. Trimming removed 3 bases from V and 7 bases from J; junction bases left unmatched: 8.

The rearrangement joins TRBV18 to TRBJ2-3; 7 bases line up with TRBD2. Germline CDR1 and CDR2: KGHSH and LQKENI. The CDR3 sequence is 18 residues long. Trimming removed 3 bases from V and 1 base from J; junction bases left unmatched: 13. As DNA, the CDR3 is TGTGCCAGCTCACCGGTATTCCCCACGCTAGCGGGCACAGATACGCAGTATTTT. It codes for CASSPVFPTLAGTDTQYF.

The rearrangement joins TRBV19 to TRBJ2-3; possibly TRBD2 for D (5 bases). The CDR3 extends over 14 amino acids. V lost 3 bases to trimming and J lost 3 bases, with 10 bases between them. CDR1 is LNHDA, CDR2 SQIVND, per germline (reference sequence). The CDR3: CASSITGNTDTQYF. CDR3 nucleotides: TGTGCCAGTAGTATTACGGGAAATACAGATACGCAGTATTTT.

This clonotype was observed many times. The chain uses TRBV10-3 and TRBJ1-1, with 8 bases identical to TRBD1. The CDR3 spans 15 residues. Germline-derived CDR1 and CDR2 are ENHRY and SYGVKD. The J segment lost 1 base and the V segment lost 10 bases, leaving 11 bases of the junction unmatched. This CDR3 reads CATSPDRDANTEAFF. DNA for the CDR3: TGTGCCACCTCACCGGACAGGGACGCGAACACTGAAGCTTTCTTT.

The chain carries TRBV6-1 and TRBJ1-1; tentative D call: TRBD1 (5 bases). The CDR3 loop spans 13 amino acids. The ends were cut back, 8 bases at V and 6 bases at J, with 16 bases in the middle. From germline, CDR1 is MNHNS and CDR2 SASEGT. CDR3: CASCTPGGSEAFF. The CDR3 nucleotides read TGTGCCAGCTGTACCCCGGGGGGGTCTGAAGCTTTCTTT.

On this clonotype itself: One end of the junction fails to match germline, which may point to a read error. The V call is TRBV2, the J call TRBJ1-5; D perhaps matches TRBD1 (6 bases). Germline V CDR1 and CDR2: SNHLY, FYNNEI. The CDR3 covers 15 residues. The CDR3 sequence: CASSHTGGQNQPQRF. The CDR3 DNA reads TGTGCCAGCAGCCACACGGGGGGCCAGAATCAGCCCCAGCGTTTT.

This clonotype was observed at least ten times. The genes are TRBV5-1 and TRBJ2-3, with TRBD2 matching over 10 bases. The CDR3 consists of 17 residues. V shed 0 bases and J 0 bases; nucleotides not matched to a gene: 4. Looked up from germline, CDR1 is SGHRS and CDR2 is YFSETQ. Here the CDR3 reads CASSLVLAGDSTDTQYF. The DNA of the CDR3 is TGCGCCAGCAGCTTGGTTCTAGCGGGAGATAGCACAGATACGCAGTATTTT.